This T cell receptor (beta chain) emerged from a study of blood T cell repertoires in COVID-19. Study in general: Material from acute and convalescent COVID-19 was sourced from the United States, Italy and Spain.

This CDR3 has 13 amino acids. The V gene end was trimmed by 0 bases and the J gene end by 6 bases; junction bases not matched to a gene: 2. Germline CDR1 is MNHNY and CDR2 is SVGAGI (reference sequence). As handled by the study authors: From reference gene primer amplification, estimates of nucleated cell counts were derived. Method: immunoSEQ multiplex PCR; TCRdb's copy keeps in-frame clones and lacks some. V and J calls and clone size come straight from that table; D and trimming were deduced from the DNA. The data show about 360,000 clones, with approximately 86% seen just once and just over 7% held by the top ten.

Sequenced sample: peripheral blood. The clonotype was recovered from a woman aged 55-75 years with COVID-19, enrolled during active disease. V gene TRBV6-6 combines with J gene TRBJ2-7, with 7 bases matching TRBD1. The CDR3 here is CASSYSTGSEQYF. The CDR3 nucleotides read TGTGCCAGCAGTTACTCGACAGGGAGCGAGCAGTACTTC.